A single T cell receptor (beta chain) is shown here with its context. As yet, its antigen is unknown. The junction departs from the called germline gene at one end, perhaps through a read error. The sample is drawn from a study of beta chain features in type 1 diabetes. Across the whole study: About 110,000,000 sorted cells were examined across all samples.

Looked up from germline, CDR1 is SGHTA and CDR2 is FQGNSA. The CDR3 consists of 14 residues. Whole-study findings and limits: Shorter TCRB CDR3s, moderately but significantly so, marked every one of the four CD4+ subsets in Type 1 diabetes patients. When cDNA is sequenced, cells with high TCR expression could be over-represented.

The sequenced template was cDNA made from the entire isolated RNA. The assay was immunoSEQ multiplex PCR, and TCRdb's table has in-frame clones only and misses some. Found here are about 15,000 clones, around 69% of them singletons; the top ten hold more than 0.25%. This receptor was taken from a woman aged 18-29 years with type 1 diabetes. V usage is TRBV7-2 and J usage is TRBJ2-5, with 7 bases aligning to TRBD1. The sequencing sample was made of stem cell memory CD4+ T cells from blood. The CDR3, as DNA: TGTGCCAGCAGTTTAGACAGGGTAGTTGAGACCCAGTACTTC. Its translation: CASSLDRVVETQYF.